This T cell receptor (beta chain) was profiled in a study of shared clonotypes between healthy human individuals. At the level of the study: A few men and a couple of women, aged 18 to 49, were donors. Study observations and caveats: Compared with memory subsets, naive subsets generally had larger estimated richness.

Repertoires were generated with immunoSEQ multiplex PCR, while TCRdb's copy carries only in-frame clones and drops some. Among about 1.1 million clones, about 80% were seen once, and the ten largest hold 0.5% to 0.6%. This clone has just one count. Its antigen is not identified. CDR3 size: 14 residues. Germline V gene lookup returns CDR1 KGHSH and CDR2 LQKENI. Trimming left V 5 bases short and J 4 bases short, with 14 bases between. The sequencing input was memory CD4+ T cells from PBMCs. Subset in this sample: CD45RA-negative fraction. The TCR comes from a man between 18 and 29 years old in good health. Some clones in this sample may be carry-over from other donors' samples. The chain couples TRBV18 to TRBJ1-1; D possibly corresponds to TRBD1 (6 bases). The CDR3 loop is CASSNREGVTEAFF. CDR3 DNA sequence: TGTGCCAGCTCAAACAGGGAGGGTGTCACTGAAGCTTTCTTT.